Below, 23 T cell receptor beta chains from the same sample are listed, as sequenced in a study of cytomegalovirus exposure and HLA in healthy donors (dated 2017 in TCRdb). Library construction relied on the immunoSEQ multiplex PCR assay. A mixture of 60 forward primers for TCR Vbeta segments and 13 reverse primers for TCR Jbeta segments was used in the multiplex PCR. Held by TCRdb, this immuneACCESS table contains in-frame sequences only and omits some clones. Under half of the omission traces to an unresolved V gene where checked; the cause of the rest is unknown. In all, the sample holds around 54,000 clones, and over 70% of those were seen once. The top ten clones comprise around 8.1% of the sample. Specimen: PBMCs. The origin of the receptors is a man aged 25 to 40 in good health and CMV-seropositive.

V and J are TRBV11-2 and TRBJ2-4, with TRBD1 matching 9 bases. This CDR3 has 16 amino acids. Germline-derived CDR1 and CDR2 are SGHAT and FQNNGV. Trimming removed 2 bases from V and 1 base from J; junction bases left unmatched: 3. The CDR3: CASSLSGQGAKNIQYF. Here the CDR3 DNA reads TGTGCCAGCAGCTTATCAGGACAGGGGGCCAAAAACATTCAGTACTTC.

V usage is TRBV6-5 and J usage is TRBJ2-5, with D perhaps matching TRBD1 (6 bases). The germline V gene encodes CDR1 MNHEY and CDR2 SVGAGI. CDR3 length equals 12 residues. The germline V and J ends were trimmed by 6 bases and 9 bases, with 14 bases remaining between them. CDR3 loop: CASRTGQRAQYF. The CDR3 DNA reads TGTGCCAGCAGGACCGGACAGAGGGCCCAGTACTTC.

Written as DNA, the CDR3 is TGTGCCAGCAGCTTAGTGGACAGGGACTACAATGAGCAGTTCTTC. It specifies CASSLVDRDYNEQFF. This chain uses TRBV7-7 with TRBJ2-1; 8 bases fit TRBD1. Germline V CDR1 and CDR2: SSHAT, FNYEAQ (reference sequence). The CDR3 runs to 15 residues. V lost 1 base to trimming and J lost 3 bases; unmatched junction nucleotides: 2. The full variable domain, its missing parts supplied by reference TRBV7-7 and TRBJ2-1, is GAGVSQSPRYKVTKRGQDVTLRCDPISSHATLYWYQQALGQGPEFLTYFNYEAQPDKSGLPSDRFSAERPEGSISTLTIQRTEQRDSAMYRCASSLVDRDYNEQFFGPGTRLTVL.

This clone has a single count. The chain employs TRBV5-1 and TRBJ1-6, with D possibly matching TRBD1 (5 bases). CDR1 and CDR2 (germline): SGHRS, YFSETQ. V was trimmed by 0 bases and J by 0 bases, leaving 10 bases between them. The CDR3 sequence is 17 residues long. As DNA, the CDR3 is TGCGCCAGCAGCTTGGCTCCCGGGGGCTCCTATAATTCACCCCTCCACTTT. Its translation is CASSLAPGGSYNSPLHF.

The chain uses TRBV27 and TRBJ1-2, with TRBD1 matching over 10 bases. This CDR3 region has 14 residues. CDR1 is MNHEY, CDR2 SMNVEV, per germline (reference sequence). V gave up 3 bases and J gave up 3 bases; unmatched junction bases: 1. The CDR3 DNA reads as TGTGCCAGCAGTTTTGGACAGGGGGACTATGGCTACACCTTC. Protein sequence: CASSFGQGDYGYTF.

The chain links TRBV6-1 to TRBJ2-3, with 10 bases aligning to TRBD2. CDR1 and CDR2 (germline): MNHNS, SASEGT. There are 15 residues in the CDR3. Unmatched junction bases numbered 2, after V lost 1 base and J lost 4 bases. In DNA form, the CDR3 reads TGTGCCAGCAGTGAAGAAGCGGGGGGGCCAGATACGCAGTATTTT. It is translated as CASSEEAGGPDTQYF.

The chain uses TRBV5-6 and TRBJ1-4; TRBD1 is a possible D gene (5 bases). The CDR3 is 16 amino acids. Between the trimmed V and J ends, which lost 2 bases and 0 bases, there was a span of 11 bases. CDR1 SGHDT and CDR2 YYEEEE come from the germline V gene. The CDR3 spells CASSLYATATNEKLFF. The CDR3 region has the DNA TGTGCCAGCAGCTTATATGCGACAGCAACTAATGAAAAACTGTTTTTT. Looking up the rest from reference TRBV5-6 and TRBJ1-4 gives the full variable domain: DAGVTQSPTHLIKTRGQQVTLRCSPKSGHDTVSWYQQALGQGPQFIFQYYEEEERQRGNFPDRFSGHQFPNYSSELNVNALLLGDSALYLCASSLYATATNEKLFFGSGTQLSVL.

CDR3 protein: CASSIGTGLLAGELFF. The CDR3 DNA sequence: TGTGCCAGTAGTATAGGCACAGGGTTGCTCGCCGGGGAGCTGTTTTTT. V gene TRBV19 combines with J gene TRBJ2-2, with D possibly TRBD1 on 6 matching bases. Trimming shortened V by 1 base and J by 6 bases, and 15 bases separated the two germline ends. Germline lookup yields CDR1 LNHDA and CDR2 SQIVND (reference sequence). The CDR3 has 16 amino acids. The whole variable domain, remainder taken from reference TRBV19 and TRBJ2-2, is DGGITQSPKYLFRKEGQNVTLSCEQNLNHDAMYWYRQDPGQGLRLIYYSQIVNDFQKGDIAEGYSVSREKKESFPLTVTSAQKNPTAFYLCASSIGTGLLAGELFFGEGSRLTVL.

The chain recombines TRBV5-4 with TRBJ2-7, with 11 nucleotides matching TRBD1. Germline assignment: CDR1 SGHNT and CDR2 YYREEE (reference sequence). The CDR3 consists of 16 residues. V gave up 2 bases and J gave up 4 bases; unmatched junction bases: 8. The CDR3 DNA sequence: TGTGCCAGCAGCTTCGGAACCGGGACAGGGGGTTACGAGCAGTACTTC. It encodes CASSFGTGTGGYEQYF.

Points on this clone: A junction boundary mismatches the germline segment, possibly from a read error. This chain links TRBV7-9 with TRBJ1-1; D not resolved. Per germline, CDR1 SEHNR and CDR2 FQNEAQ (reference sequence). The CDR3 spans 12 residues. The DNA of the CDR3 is TGTGCCAGCAGCCAAAACAGTAATCCGATACTCTTT. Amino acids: CASSQNSNPILF.

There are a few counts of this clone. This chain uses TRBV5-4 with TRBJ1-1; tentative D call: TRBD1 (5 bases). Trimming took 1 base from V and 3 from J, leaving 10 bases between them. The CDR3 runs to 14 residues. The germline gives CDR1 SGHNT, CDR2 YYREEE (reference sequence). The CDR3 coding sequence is TGTGCCAGCAGCTTGTCAGTAGGGGACACTGAAGCTTTCTTT. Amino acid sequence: CASSLSVGDTEAFF. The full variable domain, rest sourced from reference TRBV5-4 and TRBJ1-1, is ETGVTQSPTHLIKTRGQQVTLRCSSQSGHNTVSWYQQALGQGPQFIFQYYREEENGRGNFPPRFSGLQFPNYSSELNVNALELDDSALYLCASSLSVGDTEAFFGQGTRLTVV.

The CDR3 region is CSVPTGTGGSVGYGYTF. The CDR3 nucleotides read TGCAGCGTTCCGACCGGGACAGGGGGCTCGGTTGGCTATGGCTACACCTTC. The rearrangement uses TRBV29-1 and TRBJ1-2, with 12 bases lining up with TRBD1. The length of the CDR3 is 17 residues. From germline, CDR1 is SQVTM and CDR2 ANQGSEA. V was pared by 5 bases and J by 4 bases, with 14 bases of the junction left unmatched.

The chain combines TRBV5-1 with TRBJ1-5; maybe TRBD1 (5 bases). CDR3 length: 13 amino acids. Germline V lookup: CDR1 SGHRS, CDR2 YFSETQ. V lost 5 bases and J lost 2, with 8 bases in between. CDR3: CASRETGNQPQHF. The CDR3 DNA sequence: TGCGCCAGCAGGGAGACAGGCAATCAGCCCCAGCATTTT.

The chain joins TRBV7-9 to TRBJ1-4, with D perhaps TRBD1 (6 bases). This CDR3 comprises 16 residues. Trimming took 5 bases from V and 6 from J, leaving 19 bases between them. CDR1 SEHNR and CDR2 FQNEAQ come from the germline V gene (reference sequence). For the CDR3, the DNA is TGTGCCAGCAGCCTAGGGGCGGGGGGCCAGGATGAAAAACTGTTTTTT. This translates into CASSLGAGGQDEKLFF.

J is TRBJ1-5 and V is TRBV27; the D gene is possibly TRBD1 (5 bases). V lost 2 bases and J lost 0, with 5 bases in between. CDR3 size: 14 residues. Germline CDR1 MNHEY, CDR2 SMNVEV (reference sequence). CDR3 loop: CASSLRGSNQPQHF. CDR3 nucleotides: TGTGCCAGCAGTTTAAGGGGTAGCAATCAGCCCCAGCATTTT.

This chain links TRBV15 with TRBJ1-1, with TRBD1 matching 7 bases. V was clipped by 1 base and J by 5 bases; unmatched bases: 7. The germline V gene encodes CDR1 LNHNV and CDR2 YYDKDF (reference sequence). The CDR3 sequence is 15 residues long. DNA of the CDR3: TGTGCCACCAGCAGAGGAGGGGGCGAGGGGACTGAAGCTTTCTTT. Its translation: CATSRGGGEGTEAFF.

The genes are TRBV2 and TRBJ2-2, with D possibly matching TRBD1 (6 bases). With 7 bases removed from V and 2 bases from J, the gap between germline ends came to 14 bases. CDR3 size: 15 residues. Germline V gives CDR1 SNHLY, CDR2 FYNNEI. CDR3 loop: CASTIQGSNTGELFF. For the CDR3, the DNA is TGTGCCAGCACCATACAGGGATCAAACACCGGGGAGCTGTTTTTT.

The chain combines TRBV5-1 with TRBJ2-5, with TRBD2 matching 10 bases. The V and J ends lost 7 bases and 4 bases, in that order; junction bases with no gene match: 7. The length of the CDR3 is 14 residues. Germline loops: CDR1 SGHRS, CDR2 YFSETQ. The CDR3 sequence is CASGRLAGGETQYF. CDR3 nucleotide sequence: TGCGCCAGCGGTCGACTAGCGGGCGGAGAGACCCAGTACTTC. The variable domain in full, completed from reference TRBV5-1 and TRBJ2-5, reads KAGVTQTPRYLIKTRGQQVTLSCSPISGHRSVSWYQQTPGQGLQFLFEYFSETQRNKGNFPGRFSGRQFSNSRSEMNVSTLELGDSALYLCASGRLAGGETQYFGPGTRLLVL.

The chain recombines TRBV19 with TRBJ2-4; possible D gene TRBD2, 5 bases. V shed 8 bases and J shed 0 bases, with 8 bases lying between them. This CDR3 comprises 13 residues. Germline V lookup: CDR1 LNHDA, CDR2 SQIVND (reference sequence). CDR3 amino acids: CASGSLAKNIQYF. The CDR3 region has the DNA TGTGCCAGTGGGAGCCTAGCCAAAAACATTCAGTACTTC.

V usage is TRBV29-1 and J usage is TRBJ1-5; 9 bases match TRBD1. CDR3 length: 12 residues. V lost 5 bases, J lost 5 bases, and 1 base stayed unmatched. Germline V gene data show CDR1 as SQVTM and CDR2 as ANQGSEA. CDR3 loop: CSVRTGDQPQHF. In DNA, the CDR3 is TGCAGCGTTCGGACAGGGGATCAGCCCCAGCATTTT.

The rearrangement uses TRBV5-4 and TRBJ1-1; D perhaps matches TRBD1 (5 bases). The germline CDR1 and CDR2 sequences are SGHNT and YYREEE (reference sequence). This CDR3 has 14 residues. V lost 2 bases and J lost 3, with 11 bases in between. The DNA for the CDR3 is TGTGCCAGCAGCTTTAACAGGATGGACACTGAAGCTTTCTTT. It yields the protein CASSFNRMDTEAFF.

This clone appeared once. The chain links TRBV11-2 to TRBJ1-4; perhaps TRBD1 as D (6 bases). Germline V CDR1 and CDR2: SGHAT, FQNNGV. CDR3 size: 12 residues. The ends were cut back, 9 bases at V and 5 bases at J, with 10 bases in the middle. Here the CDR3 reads CASEGGNEKLFF. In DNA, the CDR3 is TGTGCCAGTGAGGGGGGGAATGAAAAACTGTTTTTT.

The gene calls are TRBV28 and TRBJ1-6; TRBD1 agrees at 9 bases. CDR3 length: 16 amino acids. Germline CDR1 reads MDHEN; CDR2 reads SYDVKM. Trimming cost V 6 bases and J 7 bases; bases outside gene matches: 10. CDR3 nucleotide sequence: TGTGCCAGCAGCCCTACAGGGGGCCTTCGCAATTCACCCCTCCACTTT. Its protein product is CASSPTGGLRNSPLHF. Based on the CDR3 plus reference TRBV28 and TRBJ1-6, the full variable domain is DVKVTQSSRYLVKRTGEKVFLECVQDMDHENMFWYRQDPGLGLRLIYFSYDVKMKEKGDIPEGYSVSREKKERFSLILESASTNQTSMYLCASSPTGGLRNSPLHFGNGTRLTVT.